This T cell receptor beta chain was recovered during a study of OX40 agonist ivuxolimab in advanced cancers. On the study more broadly: Partial responses were seen in three patients, one with hepatocellular carcinoma and two with cutaneous melanoma.

Assay used: immunoSEQ multiplex PCR; TCRdb lists only in-frame clones, some missing. The sample holds about 66,000 clones, around 87% seen once. Per germline, CDR1 MDHEN and CDR2 SYDVKM. The CDR3 sequence is 15 residues long. V shed 3 bases and J shed 2 bases, with 11 bases lying between them. This TCR was recovered from an adult with an advanced solid tumor such as melanoma, head and neck, liver or kidney cancer. The chain carries TRBV28 and TRBJ1-5; D is unresolved. The sample consisted of CD4+ or CD8+ T cells sorted from blood, taken in a trial of the OX40 agonist ivuxolimab. The DNA for the CDR3 is TGTGCCAGCAGTTTGCAGACGTTTGGCAATCAGCCCCAGCATTTT. Protein product: CASSLQTFGNQPQHF.